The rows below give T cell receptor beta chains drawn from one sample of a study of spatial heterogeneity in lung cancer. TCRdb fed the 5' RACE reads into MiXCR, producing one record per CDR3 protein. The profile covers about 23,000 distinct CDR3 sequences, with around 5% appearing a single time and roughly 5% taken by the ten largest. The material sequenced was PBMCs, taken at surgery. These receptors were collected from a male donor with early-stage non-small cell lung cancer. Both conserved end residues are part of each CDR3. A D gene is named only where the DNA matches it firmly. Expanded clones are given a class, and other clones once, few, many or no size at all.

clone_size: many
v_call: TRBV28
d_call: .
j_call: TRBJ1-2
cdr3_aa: CASSLGAHYNGYTF
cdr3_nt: TGTGCCAGCAGTTTAGGGGCCCACTATAATGGCTACACCTTC

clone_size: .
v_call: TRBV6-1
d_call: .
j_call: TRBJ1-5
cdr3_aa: CASRMGLGNQPQHF
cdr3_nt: TGTGCCAGCAGAATGGGTTTGGGCAATCAGCCCCAGCATTTT

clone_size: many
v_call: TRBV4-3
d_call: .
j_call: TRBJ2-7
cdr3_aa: CASSRTAFLNEQYF
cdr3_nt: TGCGCCAGCAGCCGGACAGCTTTTCTAAACGAGCAGTACTTC

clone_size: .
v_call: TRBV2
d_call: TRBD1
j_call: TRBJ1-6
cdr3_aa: CASSGGQGNSPLHF
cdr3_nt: TGTGCCAGCAGCGGGGGACAGGGGAATTCACCCCTCCACTTT

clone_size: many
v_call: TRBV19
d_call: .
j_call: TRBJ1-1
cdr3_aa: CASRTEGGRLNTEAFF
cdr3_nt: TGTGCCAGTAGAACGGAGGGGGGGCGTCTTAACACTGAAGCTTTCTTT

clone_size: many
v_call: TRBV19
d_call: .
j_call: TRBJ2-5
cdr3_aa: CASSSDPSALGDQYF
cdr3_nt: TGTGCCAGTAGTTCCGACCCAAGCGCGCTGGGGGACCAGTACTTC

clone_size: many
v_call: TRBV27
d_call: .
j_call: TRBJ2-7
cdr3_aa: CASSRVSYEQYF
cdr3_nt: TGTGCCAGCAGCCGCGTCTCCTACGAGCAGTACTTC

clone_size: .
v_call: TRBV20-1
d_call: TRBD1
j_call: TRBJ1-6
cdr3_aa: CSARGDSNYNSPLHF
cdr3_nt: TGCAGTGCTAGAGGGGACAGCAACTATAATTCACCCCTCCACTTT

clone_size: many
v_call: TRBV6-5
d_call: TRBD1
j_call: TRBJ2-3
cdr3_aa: CASSTQGATTDTQYF
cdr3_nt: TGTGCCAGCAGCACACAGGGGGCTACCACAGATACGCAGTATTTT

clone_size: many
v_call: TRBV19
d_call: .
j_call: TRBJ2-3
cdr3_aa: CASTPGRVYTDTQYF
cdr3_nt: TGTGCCAGTACCCCTGGGCGGGTATACACAGATACGCAGTATTTT

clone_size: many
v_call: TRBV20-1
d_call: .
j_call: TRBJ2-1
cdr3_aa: CSATGASVPYNEQFF
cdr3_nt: TGCAGTGCTACCGGGGCCTCTGTTCCCTACAATGAGCAGTTCTTC

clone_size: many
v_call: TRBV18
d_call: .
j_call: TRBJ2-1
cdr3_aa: CASSPQWGASFDEQFF
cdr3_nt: TGTGCCAGCTCACCTCAGTGGGGGGCGTCGTTCGATGAGCAGTTCTTC

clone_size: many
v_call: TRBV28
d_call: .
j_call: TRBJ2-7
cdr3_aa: CASSGYRRGTDYYEQYF
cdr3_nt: TGTGCCAGCAGTGGCTATCGTAGGGGGACGGACTACTACGAGCAGTACTTC

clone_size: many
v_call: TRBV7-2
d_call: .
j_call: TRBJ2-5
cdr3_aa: CASSSKTPPLQETQYF
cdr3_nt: TGTGCCAGCAGCTCAAAGACCCCCCCGCTCCAAGAGACCCAGTACTTC

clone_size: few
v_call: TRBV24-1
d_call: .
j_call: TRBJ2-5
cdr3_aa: CATSDLSGGPETQYF
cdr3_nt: TGTGCCACCAGTGATTTGTCCGGAGGGCCAGAGACCCAGTACTTC

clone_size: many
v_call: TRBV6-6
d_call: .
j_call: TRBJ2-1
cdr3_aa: CASNYGGEQFF
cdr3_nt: TGTGCCAGTAACTATGGGGGTGAGCAGTTCTTC

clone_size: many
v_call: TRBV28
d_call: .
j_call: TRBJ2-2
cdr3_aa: CASIPVGRGTGELFF
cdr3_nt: TGTGCCAGCATCCCGGTCGGCCGGGGCACCGGGGAGCTGTTTTTT

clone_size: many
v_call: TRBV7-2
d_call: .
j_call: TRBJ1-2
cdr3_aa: CASSFKGSYGYTF
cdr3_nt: TGTGCCAGCAGCTTCAAAGGGAGCTATGGCTACACCTTC

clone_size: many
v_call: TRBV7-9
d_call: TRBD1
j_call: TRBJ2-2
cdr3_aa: CASSPPLSGQDTGELFF
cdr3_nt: TGTGCCAGCAGCCCCCCATTATCAGGACAGGACACCGGGGAGCTGTTTTTT

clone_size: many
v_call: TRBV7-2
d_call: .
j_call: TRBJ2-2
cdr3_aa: CASSLAPSNGELFF
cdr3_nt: TGTGCCAGCAGCTTAGCTCCGTCCAACGGGGAGCTGTTTTTT

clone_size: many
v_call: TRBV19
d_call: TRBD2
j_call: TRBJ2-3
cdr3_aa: CASSTGLASTDTQYF
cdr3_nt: TGTGCCAGTAGTACCGGACTAGCATCGACGGATACGCAGTATTTT

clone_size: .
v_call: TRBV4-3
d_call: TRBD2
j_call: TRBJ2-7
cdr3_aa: CASSQEAGREQYF
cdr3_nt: TGCGCCAGCAGCCAAGAAGCGGGGCGTGAGCAGTACTTC

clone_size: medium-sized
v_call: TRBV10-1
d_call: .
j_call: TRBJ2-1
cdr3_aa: CASSNGQTNEQFF
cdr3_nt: TGCGCCAGCAGTAACGGCCAGACCAATGAGCAGTTCTTC

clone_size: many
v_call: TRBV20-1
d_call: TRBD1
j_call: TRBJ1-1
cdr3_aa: CSARGDRPTEAFF
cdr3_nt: TGCAGTGCCCGCGGGGACAGGCCCACTGAAGCTTTCTTT

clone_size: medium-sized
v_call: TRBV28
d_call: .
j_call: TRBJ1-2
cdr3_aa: CASSLSPGAQGLSNGYTF
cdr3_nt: TGTGCCAGCAGTTTAAGCCCGGGGGCGCAAGGACTAAGTAATGGCTACACCTTC

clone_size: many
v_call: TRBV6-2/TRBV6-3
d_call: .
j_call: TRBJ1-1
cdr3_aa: CASSSQNTEAFF
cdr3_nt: TGTGCCAGCAGTTCGCAGAACACTGAAGCTTTCTTT

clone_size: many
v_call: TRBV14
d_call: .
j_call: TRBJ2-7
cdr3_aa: CASSAVSVSNEQYF
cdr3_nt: TGTGCCAGCAGCGCAGTCAGTGTGAGTAACGAGCAGTACTTC

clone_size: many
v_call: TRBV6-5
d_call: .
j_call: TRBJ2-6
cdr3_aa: CASSYGGSGANVLTF
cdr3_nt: TGTGCCAGCAGTTACGGGGGATCTGGGGCCAACGTCCTGACTTTC

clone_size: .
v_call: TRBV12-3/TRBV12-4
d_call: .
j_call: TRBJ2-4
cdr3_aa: CASSLETASLAKNIQYF
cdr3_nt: TGTGCCAGCAGTTTGGAGACAGCGAGTCTAGCCAAAAACATTCAGTACTTC

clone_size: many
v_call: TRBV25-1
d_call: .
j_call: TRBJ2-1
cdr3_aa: CASSEYPLQKQFF
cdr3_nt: TGTGCCAGCAGTGAATACCCCCTCCAGAAGCAGTTCTTC

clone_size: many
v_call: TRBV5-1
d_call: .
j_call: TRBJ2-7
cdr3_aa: CASSLYVGGGYEQYF
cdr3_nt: TGCGCCAGCAGCTTGTACGTAGGGGGAGGCTACGAGCAGTACTTC

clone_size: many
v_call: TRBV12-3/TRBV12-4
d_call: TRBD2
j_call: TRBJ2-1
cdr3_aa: CASSFEASGRGHEQFF
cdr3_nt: TGTGCCAGCAGTTTTGAGGCGAGCGGGAGAGGTCATGAGCAGTTCTTC

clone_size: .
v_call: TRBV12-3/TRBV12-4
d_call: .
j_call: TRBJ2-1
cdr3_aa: CASNPGGSYNEQFF
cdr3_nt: TGTGCCAGCAACCCAGGGGGGTCCTACAATGAGCAGTTCTTC

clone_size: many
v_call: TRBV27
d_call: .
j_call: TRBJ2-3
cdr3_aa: CASSSQTRNTDTQYF
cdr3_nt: TGTGCCAGCAGTTCCCAGACCAGGAACACAGATACGCAGTATTTT

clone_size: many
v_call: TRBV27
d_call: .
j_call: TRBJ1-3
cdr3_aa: CASSSTSELAMSTIYF
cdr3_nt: TGTGCCAGCAGTTCTACCTCCGAGTTGGCAATGAGCACCATATATTTT

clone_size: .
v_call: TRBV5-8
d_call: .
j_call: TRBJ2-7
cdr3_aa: CASSLRQVQYF
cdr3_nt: TGTGCCAGCAGCTTACGACAGGTGCAGTACTTC

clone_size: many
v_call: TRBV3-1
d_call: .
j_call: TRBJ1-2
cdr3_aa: CASSRPGARTTF
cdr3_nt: TGTGCCAGCAGCCGGCCAGGGGCGAGGACCACCTTC

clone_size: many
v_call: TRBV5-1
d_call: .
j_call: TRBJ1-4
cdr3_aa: CASSFEPSGEKLFF
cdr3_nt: TGCGCCAGCAGCTTCGAGCCGTCGGGTGAAAAACTGTTTTTT

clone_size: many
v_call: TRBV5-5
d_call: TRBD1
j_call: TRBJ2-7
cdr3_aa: CASSFKGQGSYEQYF
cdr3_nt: TGTGCCAGCAGCTTCAAGGGACAGGGTTCCTACGAGCAGTACTTC

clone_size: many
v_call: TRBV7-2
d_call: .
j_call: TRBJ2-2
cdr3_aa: CASSLWGGLRTGELFF
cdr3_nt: TGTGCCAGCAGCTTATGGGGTGGACTACGGACCGGGGAGCTGTTTTTT

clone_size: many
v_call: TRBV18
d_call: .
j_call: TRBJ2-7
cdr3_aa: CASSPSSSVHYEQYF
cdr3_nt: TGTGCCAGCTCACCATCGTCTAGCGTCCACTACGAGCAGTACTTC

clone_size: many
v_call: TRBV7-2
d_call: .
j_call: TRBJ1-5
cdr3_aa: CASSLWDDQPQHF
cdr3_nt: TGTGCCAGCAGCTTGTGGGATGATCAGCCCCAGCATTTT

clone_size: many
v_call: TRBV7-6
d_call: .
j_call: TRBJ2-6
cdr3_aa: CASSLGGSGANVLTF
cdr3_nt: TGTGCCAGCAGCTTAGGGGGGTCTGGGGCCAACGTCCTGACTTTC

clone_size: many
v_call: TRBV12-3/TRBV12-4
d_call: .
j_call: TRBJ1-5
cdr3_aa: CASRNQGYSNQPQHF
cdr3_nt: TGTGCCAGCAGGAACCAGGGCTATAGCAATCAGCCCCAGCATTTT

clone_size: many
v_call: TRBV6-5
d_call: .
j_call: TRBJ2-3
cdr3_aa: CASNGGRGTDTQYF
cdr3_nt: TGTGCCAGCAACGGGGGTAGGGGTACAGATACGCAGTATTTT

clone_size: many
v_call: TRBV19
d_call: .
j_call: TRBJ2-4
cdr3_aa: CASGAIRDIQYF
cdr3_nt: TGTGCCAGTGGGGCGATTAGGGACATTCAGTACTTC